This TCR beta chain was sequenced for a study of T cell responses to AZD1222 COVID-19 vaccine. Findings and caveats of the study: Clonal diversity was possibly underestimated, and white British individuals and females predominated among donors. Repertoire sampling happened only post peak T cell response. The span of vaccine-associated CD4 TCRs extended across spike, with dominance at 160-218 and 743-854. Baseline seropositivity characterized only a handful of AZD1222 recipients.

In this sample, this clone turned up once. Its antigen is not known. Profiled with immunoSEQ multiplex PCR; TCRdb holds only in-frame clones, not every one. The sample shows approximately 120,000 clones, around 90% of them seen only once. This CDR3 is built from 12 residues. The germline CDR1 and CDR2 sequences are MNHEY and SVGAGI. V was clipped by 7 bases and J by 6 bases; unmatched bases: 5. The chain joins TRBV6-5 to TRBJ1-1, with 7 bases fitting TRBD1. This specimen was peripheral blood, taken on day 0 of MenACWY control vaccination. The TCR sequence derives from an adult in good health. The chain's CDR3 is CASIDRDAEAFF. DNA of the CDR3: TGTGCCAGCATCGACAGGGACGCTGAAGCTTTCTTT.